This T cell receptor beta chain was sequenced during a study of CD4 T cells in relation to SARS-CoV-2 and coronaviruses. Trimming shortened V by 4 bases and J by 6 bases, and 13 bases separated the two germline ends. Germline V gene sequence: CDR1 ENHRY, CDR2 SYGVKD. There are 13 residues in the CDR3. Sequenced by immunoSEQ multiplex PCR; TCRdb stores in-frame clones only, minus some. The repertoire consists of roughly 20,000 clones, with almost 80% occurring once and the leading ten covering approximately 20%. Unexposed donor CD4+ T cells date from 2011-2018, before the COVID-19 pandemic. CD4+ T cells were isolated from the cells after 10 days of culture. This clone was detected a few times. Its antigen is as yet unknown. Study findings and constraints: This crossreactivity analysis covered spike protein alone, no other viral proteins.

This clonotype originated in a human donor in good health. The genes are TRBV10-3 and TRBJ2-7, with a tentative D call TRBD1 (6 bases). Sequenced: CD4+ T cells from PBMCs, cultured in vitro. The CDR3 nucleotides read TGTGCCATCAGTGGCGAGGAAGGGGGCGAGCAGTACTTC. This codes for CAISGEEGGEQYF.